The 11 T cell receptor beta chains reported below all come from one sample, sequenced in a study of control samples from healthy donors and cancer patients (dated by TCRdb to 2020 to 2021). Library method: the immunoSEQ multiplex PCR assay. As stored in TCRdb, this immuneACCESS dataset retains in-frame rearrangements with V and J assigned. A fraction of the clones does not appear; measured against another copy, unresolved V genes explain less than half of the discrepancy, and the remainder lacks a known reason. Present in this sample are around 68,000 clones, approximately 84% of which were seen just once. The ten top clones hold 2.9% of the sample. What was sequenced was PBMCs. The receptors here all came from a woman aged 45-65 years with lung cancer.

The chain uses TRBV29-1 and TRBJ2-7; TRBD1 agrees at 9 bases. CDR1 SQVTM and CDR2 ANQGSEA come from the germline V gene. The CDR3 runs 13 residues. The V and J ends lost 4 bases and 6 bases, in that order; junction bases with no gene match: 7. The chain's CDR3 is CSVVRDRVGEQYF. The CDR3 DNA is TGCAGCGTTGTACGGGACAGGGTTGGCGAGCAGTACTTC.

J is TRBJ1-1 and V is TRBV19, with D possibly being TRBD1 (6 bases). The length of the CDR3 is 13 residues. V was cut by 6 bases and J by 4 bases, with 12 bases left in between. Germline V gives CDR1 LNHDA, CDR2 SQIVND (reference sequence). The CDR3 DNA is TGTGCCAGTAGCCCGGGACATGGCACTGAAGCTTTCTTT. Its translation: CASSPGHGTEAFF. The full variable domain, with the rest looked up from reference TRBV19 and TRBJ1-1, is DGGITQSPKYLFRKEGQNVTLSCEQNLNHDAMYWYRQDPGQGLRLIYYSQIVNDFQKGDIAEGYSVSREKKESFPLTVTSAQKNPTAFYLCASSPGHGTEAFFGQGTRLTVV.

Only a few counts were recorded for this clone. The rearrangement links TRBV28 to TRBJ1-3; unclear D gene. Germline CDR1 and CDR2: MDHEN and SYDVKM. The CDR3 sequence is 13 residues long. V was trimmed by 9 bases and J by 2 bases, leaving 11 bases between them. In DNA form, the CDR3 reads TGTGCCAGTATTACCGAAGCTGGAAACACCATATATTTT. Amino acids: CASITEAGNTIYF.

About this clone: Other DNA sequences in this specimen translate into the identical CDR3. V is TRBV11-2 and J is TRBJ1-1, with 7 bases fitting TRBD1. Per the germline V gene, CDR1 is SGHAT and CDR2 is FQNNGV. The CDR3 is 14 residues long. V shed 3 bases and J 4 bases; nucleotides not matched to a gene: 5. CDR3 DNA: TGTGCCAGCAGCTTCGACAGGGATGGCACTGAAGCTTTCTTT. Protein: CASSFDRDGTEAFF.

This clone is a singleton in its sample. CDR3 region: CSARGDSEQYF. CDR3 in DNA: TGCAGTGCTAGGGGGGACAGCGAGCAGTACTTC. The chain couples TRBV20-1 to TRBJ2-7; 7 nucleotides line up with TRBD1. The CDR3 loop spans 11 amino acids. Trimming took 3 bases from V and 6 from J; bases not matched to a gene: 2. The germline CDR1 and CDR2 sequences are DFQATT and SNEGSKA (reference sequence).

This clone was found a few times. The chain couples TRBV27 to TRBJ1-6; D unresolved. Germline CDR1 reads MNHEY; CDR2 reads SMNVEV (reference sequence). This CDR3 has 15 residues. V was trimmed by 4 bases and J by 4 bases, leaving 11 bases between them. CDR3 in amino acids: CASSYGFGYNSPLHF. The CDR3 DNA follows: TGTGCCAGCAGTTATGGGTTTGGGTATAATTCACCCCTCCACTTT.

This chain joins TRBV15 and TRBJ2-1; D may match TRBD1 or TRBD2 (5 bases each). The CDR3 is 12 amino acids. In germline, CDR1 is LNHNV, CDR2 YYDKDF (reference sequence). Trimming pared 8 bases from V and 12 bases from J, leaving 17 bases between. This CDR3 reads CATGPEGTLQFF. The CDR3 DNA reads TGTGCCACCGGACCAGAAGGGACGCTGCAGTTCTTC.

This clone is large by share. The gene calls are TRBV5-5 and TRBJ2-1; no reliable D call. The germline V gene encodes CDR1 SGHKS and CDR2 YYEKEE (reference sequence). V dropped 0 bases and J dropped 6 bases, with 13 bases sitting between them. The CDR3 is 15 residues long. CDR3 DNA sequence: TGTGCCAGCAGCTTGGCGCCATCGGTGGCCAATGAGCAGTTCTTC. This codes for CASSLAPSVANEQFF. Together with reference TRBV5-5 and TRBJ2-1, the CDR3 gives the full variable domain: DAGVTQSPTHLIKTRGQQVTLRCSPISGHKSVSWYQQVLGQGPQFIFQYYEKEERGRGNFPDRFSARQFPNYSSELNVNALLLGDSALYLCASSLAPSVANEQFFGPGTRLTVL.

This chain links TRBV12-5 with TRBJ1-1; 8 bases match TRBD1. V gave up 6 bases and J gave up 8 bases; unmatched junction bases: 11. This CDR3 contains 14 residues. CDR1 and CDR2 (germline): LGHNT, FRNRAP. In DNA, the CDR3 is TGTGCTAGTGGACTCGCTCAGACAGGGGTGGAAGCTTTCTTT. Translated: CASGLAQTGVEAFF.

The chain links TRBV30 to TRBJ1-1; D remains unclear. CDR1 GTSNPN and CDR2 SVGIG come from the germline V gene (reference sequence). Deletions cut 0 bases from V and 1 base from J, with 6 bases between. The CDR3 covers 13 residues. The DNA for the CDR3 is TGTGCCTGGAGTGTCTTAGAGAACACTGAAGCTTTCTTT. This gives the protein CAWSVLENTEAFF.

V gene TRBV9 combines with J gene TRBJ2-1; 8 bases line up with TRBD2. The CDR3 has 16 residues. CDR1 SGDLS and CDR2 YYNGEE come from the germline V gene. After removal of 0 bases from V and 0 bases from J, the junction contained 2 bases not matched to a gene. CDR3: CASSVVAGSSYNEQFF. The CDR3 DNA is TGTGCCAGCAGCGTAGTAGCGGGGAGCTCCTACAATGAGCAGTTCTTC.